Below are 6 T cell receptor beta chains sequenced from a single sample in a study of regulatory T cells in long-lasting Graves disease. Stated time point: newly diagnosed GD, antithyroid drugs for less than 3 months. PBMC-extracted RNA yielded the TCR library. In building TCR beta libraries, iRepertoire HTBI primers were used together with Arm-PCR of CDR3 regions. TCRdb re-called the multiplex PCR reads with MiXCR, one entry per CDR3 protein. The sample carries some 460,000 distinct CDR3 sequences, under 20% recorded once. This sample was also put to use in a study of T cells in Graves' hyperthyroidism and ophthalmopathy.

The sample in question was peripheral blood mononuclear cells (PBMCs), obtained at new diagnosis, from a patient treated with antithyroid drugs. The receptors here all came from a man in his forties with Graves disease.

The sample holds many counts of this clonotype. The chain has TRBV28 and TRBJ2-2, with TRBD1 matching over 7 bases. Trimming cost V 6 bases and J 6 bases; bases outside gene matches: 4. This CDR3 region has 13 residues. The germline V gene has CDR1 MDHEN and CDR2 SYDVKM. CDR3 DNA sequence: TGTGCCAGCAGCTTAAGGGGGCCCGGGGAGCTGTTTTTT. It translates to CASSLRGPGELFF.

The chain has TRBV11-2 and TRBJ2-5; 11 nucleotides align to TRBD2. Germline CDR1 reads SGHAT; CDR2 reads FQNNGV. The CDR3 has 17 amino acids. After removal of 1 base from V and 3 bases from J, the junction contained 7 bases not matched to a gene. The CDR3 nucleotides are TGTGCCAGCAGCTTAGTTGTTAGCGGGAGGGTAAAAGAGACCCAGTACTTC. It encodes CASSLVVSGRVKETQYF.

V gene TRBV24-1 combines with J gene TRBJ2-7; 7 nucleotides agree with TRBD1. The germline V gene encodes CDR1 KGHDR and CDR2 SFDVKD. V lost 6 bases and J lost 3; bases outside the gene matches: 10. The CDR3 extends over 15 amino acids. This CDR3 reads CATSPSTGSFYEQYF. Here the CDR3 DNA reads TGTGCCACCAGTCCTTCGACAGGGTCCTTCTACGAGCAGTACTTC.

This clonotype came up many times. The chain combines TRBV27 with TRBJ2-3; perhaps D is TRBD1 or TRBD2 (5 bases each). The V end was cut by 1 base, the J end by 1 base, with 15 bases between. Germline values: CDR1 MNHEY, CDR2 SMNVEV (reference sequence). The CDR3 contains 17 residues. The CDR3 coding sequence is TGTGCCAGCAGTTTATGGGGTGTTGGGACGGGCACAGATACGCAGTATTTT. As protein: CASSLWGVGTGTDTQYF.

About this clonotype itself: With a much larger clone just one base away, this may be a read error. V gene TRBV28 combines with J gene TRBJ2-3, with 7 bases fitting TRBD2. CDR1 is MDHEN and CDR2 is SYDVKM in the germline V gene. The length of the CDR3 is 14 residues. The CDR3 loop is CASSLRGSTGTQYF. The DNA of the CDR3 is TGTGCCAGCAGTCTCCGCGGGAGCACAGGTACGCAGTATTTT.

Concerning this clonotype itself: The junction departs from germline at one end; a sequencing error may be responsible. This sequence joins TRBV5-4 and TRBJ2-7; 9 bases fit TRBD2. The CDR3 runs 15 residues. Germline-derived CDR1 and CDR2 are SGHNT and YYREEE (reference sequence). CDR3 DNA sequence: TGTGCCAGCAGCAGAACCGGGACTAGCTCCCACGAGCAGTACTTC. Amino acid sequence: CASSRTGTSSHEQYF.